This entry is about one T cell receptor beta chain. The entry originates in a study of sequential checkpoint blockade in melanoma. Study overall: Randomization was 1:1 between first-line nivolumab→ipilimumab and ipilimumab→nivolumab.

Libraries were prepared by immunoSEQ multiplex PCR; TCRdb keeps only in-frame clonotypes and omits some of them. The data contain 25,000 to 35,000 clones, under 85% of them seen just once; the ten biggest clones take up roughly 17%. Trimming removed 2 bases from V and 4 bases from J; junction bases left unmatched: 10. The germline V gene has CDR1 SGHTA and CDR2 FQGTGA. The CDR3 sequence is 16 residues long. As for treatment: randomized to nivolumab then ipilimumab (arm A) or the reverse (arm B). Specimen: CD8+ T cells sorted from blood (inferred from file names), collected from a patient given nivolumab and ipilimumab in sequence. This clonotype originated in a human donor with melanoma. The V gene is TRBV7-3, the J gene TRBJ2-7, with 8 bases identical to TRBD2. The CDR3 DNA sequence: TGTGCCAGCAGCTTAGTTACCAGCGGGAGTCGTTACGAGCAGTACTTC. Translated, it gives CASSLVTSGSRYEQYF.